The source of this TCR beta chain is a study of blood T cell repertoires in COVID-19. Germline CDR1 reads LGHDT; CDR2 reads YNNKEL (reference sequence). The length of the CDR3 is 16 residues. V gave up 6 bases and J gave up 0 bases, with 17 bases separating them. Some clones are missing from TCRdb's copy, which holds only in-frame ones; the method was immunoSEQ multiplex PCR. The table includes fewer than 120,000 clones, roughly 91% detected once. This TCR derives from a woman aged 50 to 65 with acute or convalescent COVID-19. The sample comprised peripheral blood. This rearrangement joins TRBV3-1 (or the pseudogene TRBV3-2) to TRBJ1-2, with D maybe TRBD1 (6 bases). CDR3 sequence reads: CASRGGGGASNYGYTF. For the CDR3, the DNA is TGTGCCAGCAGGGGAGGTGGGGGGGCTTCTAACTATGGCTACACCTTC.